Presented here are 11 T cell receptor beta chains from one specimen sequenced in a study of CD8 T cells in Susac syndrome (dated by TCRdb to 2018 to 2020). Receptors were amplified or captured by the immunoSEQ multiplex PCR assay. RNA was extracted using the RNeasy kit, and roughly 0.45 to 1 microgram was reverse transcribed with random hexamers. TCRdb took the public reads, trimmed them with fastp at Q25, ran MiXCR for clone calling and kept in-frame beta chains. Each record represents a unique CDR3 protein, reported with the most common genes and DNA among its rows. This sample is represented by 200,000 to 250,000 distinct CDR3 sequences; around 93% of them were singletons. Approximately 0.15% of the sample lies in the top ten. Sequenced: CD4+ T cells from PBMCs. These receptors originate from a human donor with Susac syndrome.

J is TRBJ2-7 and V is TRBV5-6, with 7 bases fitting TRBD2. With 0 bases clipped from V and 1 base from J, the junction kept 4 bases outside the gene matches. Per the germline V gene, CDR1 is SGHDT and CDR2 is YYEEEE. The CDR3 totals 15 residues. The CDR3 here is CASSLETSPSYEQYF. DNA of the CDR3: TGTGCCAGCAGCTTGGAGACTAGCCCGTCCTACGAGCAGTACTTC. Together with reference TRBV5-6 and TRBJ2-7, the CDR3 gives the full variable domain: DAGVTQSPTHLIKTRGQQVTLRCSPKSGHDTVSWYQQALGQGPQFIFQYYEEEERQRGNFPDRFSGHQFPNYSSELNVNALLLGDSALYLCASSLETSPSYEQYFGPGTRLTVT.

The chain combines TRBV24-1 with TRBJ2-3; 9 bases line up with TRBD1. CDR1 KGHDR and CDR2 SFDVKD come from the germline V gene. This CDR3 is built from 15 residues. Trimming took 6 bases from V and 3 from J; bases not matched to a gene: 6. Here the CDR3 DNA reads TGTGCCACCAGTAGGACAGGGGAGCGTACAGATACGCAGTATTTT. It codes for CATSRTGERTDTQYF.

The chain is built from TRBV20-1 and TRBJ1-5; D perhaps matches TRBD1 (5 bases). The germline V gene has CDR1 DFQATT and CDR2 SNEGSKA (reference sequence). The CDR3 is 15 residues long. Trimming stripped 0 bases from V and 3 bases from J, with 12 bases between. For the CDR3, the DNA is TGCAGTGCTAGAGAATACGGGGGAGACAATCAGCCCCAGCATTTT. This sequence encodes CSAREYGGDNQPQHF.

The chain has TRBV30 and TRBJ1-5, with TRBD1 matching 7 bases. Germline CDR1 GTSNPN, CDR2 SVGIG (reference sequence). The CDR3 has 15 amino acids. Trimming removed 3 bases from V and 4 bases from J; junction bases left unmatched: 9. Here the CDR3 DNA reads TGTGCCTGGAGCGACGCCTCAGGGGGGAATCAGCCCCAGCATTTT. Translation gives CAWSDASGGNQPQHF.

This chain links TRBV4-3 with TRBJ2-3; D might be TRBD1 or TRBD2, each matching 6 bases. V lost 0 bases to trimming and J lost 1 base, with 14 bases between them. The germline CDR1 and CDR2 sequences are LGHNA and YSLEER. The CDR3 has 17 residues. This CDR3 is CASSQEGGAGGTDTQYF. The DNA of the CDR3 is TGCGCCAGCAGCCAAGAGGGGGGAGCAGGGGGCACAGATACGCAGTATTTT.

The CDR3, as DNA: TGCAGTGCGCCCCCCTCGGCAGGGGAGGCGGAGACCCAGTACTTC. Amino acid sequence: CSAPPSAGEAETQYF. V and J are TRBV20-1 and TRBJ2-5; D is tentatively TRBD1 or TRBD2 (6 bases each). Germline V lookup: CDR1 DFQATT, CDR2 SNEGSKA (reference sequence). V shed 6 bases and J shed 5 bases, with 22 bases lying between them. This CDR3 has 15 residues.

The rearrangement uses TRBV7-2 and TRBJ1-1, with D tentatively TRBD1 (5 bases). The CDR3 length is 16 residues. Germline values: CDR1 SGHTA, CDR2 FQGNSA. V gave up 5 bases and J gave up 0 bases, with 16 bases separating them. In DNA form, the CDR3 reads TGTGCCAGCAGCATAGAGACAGTAGGTTTGAACACTGAAGCTTTCTTT. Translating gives CASSIETVGLNTEAFF.

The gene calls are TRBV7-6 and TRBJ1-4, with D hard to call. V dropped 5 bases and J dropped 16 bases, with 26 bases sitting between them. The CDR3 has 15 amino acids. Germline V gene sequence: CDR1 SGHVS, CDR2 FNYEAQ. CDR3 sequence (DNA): TGTGCCAGCAGCCCCGATGCAGGAGCGCCCGGCTGGAAGTTTTTT. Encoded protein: CASSPDAGAPGWKFF.

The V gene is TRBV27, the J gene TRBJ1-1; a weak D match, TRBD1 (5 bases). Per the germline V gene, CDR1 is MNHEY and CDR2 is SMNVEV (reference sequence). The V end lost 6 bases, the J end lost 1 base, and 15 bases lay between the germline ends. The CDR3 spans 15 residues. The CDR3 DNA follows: TGTGCCAGCAGCGCTAACTTGCAGGGGAACACTGAAGCTTTCTTT. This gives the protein CASSANLQGNTEAFF.

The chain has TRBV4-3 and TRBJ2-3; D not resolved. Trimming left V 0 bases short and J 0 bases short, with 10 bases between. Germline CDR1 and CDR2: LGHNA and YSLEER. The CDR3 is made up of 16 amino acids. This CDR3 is CASSQDAGLSTDTQYF. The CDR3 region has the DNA TGCGCCAGCAGCCAAGATGCCGGGCTTAGCACAGATACGCAGTATTTT.

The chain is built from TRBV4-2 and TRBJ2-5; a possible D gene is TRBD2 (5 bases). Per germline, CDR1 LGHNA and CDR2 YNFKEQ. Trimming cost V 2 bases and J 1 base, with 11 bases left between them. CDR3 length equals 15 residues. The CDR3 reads CASSQPSGGQETQYF. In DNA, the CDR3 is TGTGCCAGCAGCCAACCAAGCGGTGGCCAAGAGACCCAGTACTTC.